The 2 T cell receptor beta chains reported below all come from one sample, sequenced in a study of cytomegalovirus exposure and HLA in healthy donors. PCR primers comprised 60 Vbeta and 13 Jbeta primers. Here immunoSEQ multiplex PCR was the method, and the copy in TCRdb shows in-frame clones only, minus some. Here the sample spans 45,000 to 55,000 clones, less than 70% being singletons. The source material was PBMCs. The origin of the receptors is a human donor in good health.

The chain combines TRBV6-5 with TRBJ2-7; TRBD1 agrees at 11 bases. J was trimmed by 3 bases and V by 2 bases; bases with no gene match: 3. The CDR3 spans 15 residues. Per germline, CDR1 MNHEY and CDR2 SVGAGI. The CDR3 nucleotides read TGTGCCAGCAGTTACACCGGGACAGGGGGCTACGAGCAGTACTTC. Translating gives CASSYTGTGGYEQYF.

The chain employs TRBV7-2 and TRBJ1-2; tentative D call: TRBD1 (5 bases). V was clipped by 1 base and J by 3 bases, with 12 bases between them. The CDR3 is 15 amino acids. Per germline, CDR1 SGHTA and CDR2 FQGNSA. CDR3 region: CASSLGGGDDYGYTF. The CDR3 nucleotides read TGTGCCAGCAGCTTAGGGGGAGGGGATGACTATGGCTACACCTTC.